One and the same sample provided the 10 T cell receptor beta chains below, sequenced in a study of blood T cell repertoires in COVID-19. Here immunoSEQ multiplex PCR was the method, and the copy in TCRdb shows in-frame clones only, minus some. The table shows some 54,000 clones, with about 91% occurring only once. Sequenced sample: peripheral blood. The receptors derive from a man between 60 and 70 years old with acute or convalescent COVID-19.

This clone showed up just once. The chain employs TRBV3-1 (or the pseudogene TRBV3-2) and TRBJ1-4; the match to TRBD1 covers 9 bases. The CDR3 totals 15 residues. With V trimmed by 3 bases and J by 5 bases, 4 bases remained unmatched. Germline V lookup: CDR1 LGHDT, CDR2 YNNKEL (reference sequence). The CDR3 region has the DNA TGTGCCAGCAGCCAGGGGACAGGGCACAATGAAAAACTGTTTTTT. Translated, it gives CASSQGTGHNEKLFF.

The chain uses TRBV5-1 and TRBJ1-6, with D possibly matching TRBD1 (5 bases). Germline CDR1 SGHRS, CDR2 YFSETQ. The CDR3 is 16 residues long. The V and J ends lost 4 bases and 5 bases respectively, with 16 bases between them. The CDR3 sequence: CASSRSGGTNNSPLHF. The CDR3 DNA reads TGCGCCAGCAGCAGGTCAGGCGGGACTAATAATTCACCCCTCCACTTT. Combining the CDR3 with reference TRBV5-1 and TRBJ1-6 gives the whole variable domain KAGVTQTPRYLIKTRGQQVTLSCSPISGHRSVSWYQQTPGQGLQFLFEYFSETQRNKGNFPGRFSGRQFSNSRSEMNVSTLELGDSALYLCASSRSGGTNNSPLHFGNGTRLTVT.

J is TRBJ1-4 and V is TRBV7-2; weak D call: TRBD1 (6 bases). Germline CDR1 and CDR2: SGHTA and FQGNSA. V was clipped by 3 bases and J by 10 bases, with 27 bases between them. This CDR3 has 18 amino acids. In nucleotides, the CDR3 is TGTGCCAGCAGCTTGAATTCGGGCAGGGGCTCGGTAGTGGGAAAACTGTTTTTT. Its translation is CASSLNSGRGSVVGKLFF. The whole variable domain, filled in from reference TRBV7-2 and TRBJ1-4, reads GAGVSQSPSNKVTEKGKDVELRCDPISGHTALYWYRQSLGQGLEFLIYFQGNSAPDKSGLPSDRFSAERTGGSVSTLTIQRTQQEDSAVYLCASSLNSGRGSVVGKLFFGSGTQLSVL.

J is TRBJ1-5 and V is TRBV7-2, with D perhaps TRBD1 (5 bases). The ends were cut back, 5 bases at V and 7 bases at J, with 15 bases in the middle. Germline values: CDR1 SGHTA, CDR2 FQGNSA. This CDR3 contains 14 residues. The CDR3 sequence is CASSPLAGIQPQHF. In DNA form, the CDR3 reads TGTGCCAGCAGCCCTTTGGCAGGGATACAGCCCCAGCATTTT.

The gene calls are TRBV11-1 and TRBJ2-2, with unresolved D. The germline gives CDR1 SGHAT, CDR2 FQDESV (reference sequence). V lost 2 bases, J lost 6 bases, and 10 bases lay in between. The CDR3 consists of 14 residues. DNA for the CDR3: TGTGCCAGCAGCTTAAGACAATCTCCCGGGGAGCTGTTTTTT. As protein: CASSLRQSPGELFF.

The rearrangement joins TRBV12-3 or TRBV12-4 to TRBJ2-3; D is unresolved. Trimming removed 3 bases at V and 3 bases at J, with 7 bases between. The CDR3 totals 13 residues. The CDR3 here is CASSLLRTDTQYF. CDR3 DNA sequence: TGTGCCAGCAGTTTGTTGCGGACAGATACGCAGTATTTT.

This chain connects TRBV27 to TRBJ1-5; possible D gene TRBD1, 6 bases. Trimming took 3 bases from V and 0 from J, leaving 21 bases between them. The CDR3 is 19 amino acids. CDR1 and CDR2 (germline): MNHEY, SMNVEV (reference sequence). CDR3 bases: TGTGCCAGCAGTTTTTTGCCCAGGGGTCCGGATAGTAGCAATCAGCCCCAGCATTTT. It yields the protein CASSFLPRGPDSSNQPQHF.

The chain links TRBV7-2 to TRBJ2-5; tentative D call: TRBD1 (5 bases). Germline CDR1 reads SGHTA; CDR2 reads FQGNSA. The CDR3 runs to 16 residues. V was trimmed by 1 base and J by 0 bases, leaving 12 bases between them. CDR3 nucleotides: TGTGCCAGCAGCTTAGTATTCCAGGGTGACCAAGAGACCCAGTACTTC. This encodes CASSLVFQGDQETQYF. Supplemented by reference TRBV7-2 and TRBJ2-5, the full variable domain reads GAGVSQSPSNKVTEKGKDVELRCDPISGHTALYWYRQSLGQGLEFLIYFQGNSAPDKSGLPSDRFSAERTGGSVSTLTIQRTQQEDSAVYLCASSLVFQGDQETQYFGPGTRLLVL.

The rearrangement joins TRBV5-1 to TRBJ1-1; weak D call: TRBD1 (5 bases). CDR3 length: 14 residues. The germline V gene encodes CDR1 SGHRS and CDR2 YFSETQ. Trimming pared 0 bases from V and 5 bases from J, leaving 11 bases between. The CDR3 protein is CASSLAGRGTEAFF. DNA for the CDR3: TGCGCCAGCAGCTTGGCAGGGCGTGGAACTGAAGCTTTCTTT.

As regards this clone: Relative to the germline gene, one junction end is altered; a read error may explain this. The rearrangement joins TRBV6-6 to TRBJ2-7; 7 bases map to TRBD2. Germline CDR1 reads MNHNY; CDR2 reads SVGAGI (reference sequence). CDR3 length: 14 amino acids. CDR3 residues: CASSKTGIEGGEHF. CDR3 DNA sequence: TGTGCCAGCAGCAAGACGGGGATCGAGGGAGGGGAGCACTTC.